Below are 7 T cell receptor beta chains sequenced from a single sample in a study of post-analysis software for immune sequencing data. Notes on the study in general: TRBV segments more frequent in patients than in controls numbered several and included TRBV5-6, TRBV5-1 and TRBV20-1.

Antigen specificity for these receptors is unknown. Built from TCR beta cDNA, the libraries had unique molecular identifiers in them. One entry per CDR3 protein results from TCRdb running MiXCR on the PCR reads. The sample includes hundreds of thousands of distinct CDR3 sequences, roughly 45% of them seen just once. The source material was blood. The receptor set was obtained from a girl aged 10 to 17 with multiple sclerosis.

This sequence joins TRBV29-1 and TRBJ2-1; 7 bases are shared with TRBD2. The J call may be in error: the DNA end matches TRBJ2-7 better. From germline, CDR1 is SQVTM and CDR2 ANQGSEA. CDR3 length: 14 amino acids. CDR3 amino acids: CSGRTSQSYNEQYF. DNA for the CDR3: TGCAGCGGTCGGACTAGTCAGTCCTACAATGAGCAGTACTTC.

This chain joins TRBV20-1 and TRBJ1-1; D is unresolved. The ends were cut back, 6 bases at V and 1 base at J, with 15 bases in the middle. In germline, CDR1 is DFQATT, CDR2 SNEGSKA (reference sequence). The CDR3 totals 14 residues. CDR3 in amino acids: CSAHFRTQNTEAFF. DNA of the CDR3: TGCAGTGCCCACTTCCGGACTCAGAACACTGAAGCTTTCTTT.

This clonotype turned up a few times. This chain links TRBV20-1 with TRBJ1-1, with D possibly matching TRBD1 (5 bases). Germline CDR1 and CDR2: DFQATT and SNEGSKA (reference sequence). The CDR3 spans 15 residues. Deletions cut 0 bases from V and 1 base from J, with 12 bases between. In DNA, the CDR3 is TGCAGTGCTAGAGATGGAGGGGTTTCGAACACTGAAGCTTTCTTT. This codes for CSARDGGVSNTEAFF.

The rearrangement links TRBV5-1 to TRBJ2-7; D unresolved. Germline V gives CDR1 SGHRS, CDR2 YFSETQ. V was clipped by 4 bases and J by 6 bases, with 20 bases between them. This CDR3 region has 15 residues. CDR3 amino acids: CASSALSDPSGEQYF. CDR3 coding DNA: TGCGCCAGCAGCGCTCTAAGTGATCCATCAGGCGAGCAGTACTTC.

V usage is TRBV10-1 and J usage is TRBJ2-3; 8 bases fit TRBD2. The V gene end was trimmed by 0 bases and the J gene end by 0 bases; junction bases not matched to a gene: 5. The CDR3 runs to 17 residues. Germline V lookup: CDR1 WNHNN, CDR2 SYGVQD (reference sequence). CDR3 protein: CASSESMASGSTDTQYF. CDR3 bases: TGCGCCAGCAGTGAGTCGATGGCTAGCGGGAGCACAGATACGCAGTATTTT.

The chain uses TRBV7-9 and TRBJ2-5, with unresolved D. The CDR3 contains 16 residues. Germline V lookup: CDR1 SEHNR, CDR2 FQNEAQ (reference sequence). With 1 base removed from V and 4 bases from J, the gap between germline ends came to 16 bases. CDR3 residues: CASSLVGRSRLETQYF. Written as DNA, the CDR3 is TGTGCCAGCAGCTTAGTCGGGCGGTCGAGGTTAGAGACCCAGTACTTC.

The chain employs TRBV10-3 and TRBJ2-5, with D perhaps being TRBD1 or TRBD2 (5 bases each). The CDR3 loop spans 16 amino acids. V was clipped by 2 bases and J by 4 bases, with 17 bases between them. Germline V CDR1 and CDR2: ENHRY, SYGVKD. The CDR3 sequence is CAISEPAGTQGETQYF. The CDR3 DNA follows: TGTGCCATCAGTGAGCCTGCCGGGACCCAGGGAGAGACCCAGTACTTC.